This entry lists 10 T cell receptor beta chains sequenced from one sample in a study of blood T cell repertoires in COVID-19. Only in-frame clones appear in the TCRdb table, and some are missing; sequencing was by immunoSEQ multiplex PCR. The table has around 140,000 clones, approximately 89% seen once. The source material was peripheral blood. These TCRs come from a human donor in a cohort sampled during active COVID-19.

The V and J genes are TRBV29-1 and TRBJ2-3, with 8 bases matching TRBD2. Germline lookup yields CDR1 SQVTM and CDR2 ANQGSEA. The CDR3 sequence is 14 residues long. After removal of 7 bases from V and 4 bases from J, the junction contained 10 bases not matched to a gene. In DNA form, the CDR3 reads TGCAGCGCAAGAACCGGGACTAGTTCAGATACGCAGTATTTT. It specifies CSARTGTSSDTQYF.

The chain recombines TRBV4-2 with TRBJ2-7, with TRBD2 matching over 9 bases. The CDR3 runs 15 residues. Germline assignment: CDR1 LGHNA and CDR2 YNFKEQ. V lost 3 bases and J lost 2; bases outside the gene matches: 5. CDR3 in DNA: TGTGCCAGCAGCCAGGTAGCGGGGGACCCCTACGAGCAGTACTTC. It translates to CASSQVAGDPYEQYF.

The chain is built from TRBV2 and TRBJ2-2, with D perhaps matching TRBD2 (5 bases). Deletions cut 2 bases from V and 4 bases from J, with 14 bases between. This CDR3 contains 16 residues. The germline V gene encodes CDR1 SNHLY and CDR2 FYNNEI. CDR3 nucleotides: TGTGCCAGCAGTGAATGGGGTGGACTCGGCACCGGGGAGCTGTTTTTT. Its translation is CASSEWGGLGTGELFF.

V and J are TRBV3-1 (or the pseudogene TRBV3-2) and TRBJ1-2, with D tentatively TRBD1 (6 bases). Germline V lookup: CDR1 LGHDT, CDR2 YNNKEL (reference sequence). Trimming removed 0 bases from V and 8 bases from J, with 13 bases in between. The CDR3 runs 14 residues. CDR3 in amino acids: CASSQDGGQGGYTF. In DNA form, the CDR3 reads TGTGCCAGCAGCCAAGATGGGGGCCAGGGCGGCTACACCTTC.

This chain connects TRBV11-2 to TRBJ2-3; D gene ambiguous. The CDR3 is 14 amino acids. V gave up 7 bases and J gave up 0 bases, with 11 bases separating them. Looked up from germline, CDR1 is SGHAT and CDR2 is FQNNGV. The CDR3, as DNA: TGTGCCAGCACCCCCTATGATAGCACAGATACGCAGTATTTT. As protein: CASTPYDSTDTQYF. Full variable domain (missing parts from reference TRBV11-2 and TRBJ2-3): EAGVAQSPRYKIIEKRQSVAFWCNPISGHATLYWYQQILGQGPKLLIQFQNNGVVDDSQLPKDRFSAERLKGVDSTLKIQPAKLEDSAVYLCASTPYDSTDTQYFGPGTRLTVL.

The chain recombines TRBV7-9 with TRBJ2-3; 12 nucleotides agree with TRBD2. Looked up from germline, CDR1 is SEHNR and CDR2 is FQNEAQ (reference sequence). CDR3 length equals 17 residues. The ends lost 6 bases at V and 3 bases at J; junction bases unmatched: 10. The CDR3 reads CASRRIRLAGETDTQYF. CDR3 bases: TGTGCCAGCAGGCGAATTCGACTAGCGGGGGAGACAGATACGCAGTATTTT.

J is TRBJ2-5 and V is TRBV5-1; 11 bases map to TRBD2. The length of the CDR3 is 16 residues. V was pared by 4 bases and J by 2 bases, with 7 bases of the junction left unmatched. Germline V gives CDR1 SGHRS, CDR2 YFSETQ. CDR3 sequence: CASSPEGLAAQETQYF. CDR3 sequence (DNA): TGCGCCAGCAGCCCGGAGGGACTAGCGGCTCAAGAGACCCAGTACTTC.

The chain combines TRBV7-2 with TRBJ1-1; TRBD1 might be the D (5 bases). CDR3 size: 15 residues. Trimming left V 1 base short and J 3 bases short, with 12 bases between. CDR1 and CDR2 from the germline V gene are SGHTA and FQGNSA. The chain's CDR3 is CASSLDGGVYTEAFF. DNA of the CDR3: TGTGCCAGCAGCTTAGACGGGGGGGTGTACACTGAAGCTTTCTTT.

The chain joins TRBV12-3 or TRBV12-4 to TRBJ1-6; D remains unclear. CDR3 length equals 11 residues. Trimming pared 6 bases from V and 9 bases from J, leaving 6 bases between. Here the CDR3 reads CASSPGSPLHF. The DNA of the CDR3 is TGTGCCAGCAGCCCCGGTTCACCCCTCCACTTT.

CDR3 nucleotide sequence: TGTGCCAGCAGTCCACTAGCGGGGGGAGCCTACAATGAGCAGTTCTTC. Residues: CASSPLAGGAYNEQFF. The J gene is TRBJ2-1, the V gene TRBV27, with 12 bases that match TRBD2. V trimming: 5 bases; J trimming: 2 bases; junction bases outside the gene matches: 4. CDR1 is MNHEY, CDR2 SMNVEV, per germline (reference sequence). CDR3 length: 16 residues.